Shown below are 16 T cell receptor beta chains from a single sample sequenced in a study of cytomegalovirus exposure and HLA in healthy donors (dated by TCRdb to 2017 to 2019). Library generation was performed with the immunoSEQ multiplex PCR assay. For the multiplex PCR, a mixture combining 60 forward primers for TCR Vbeta segments and 13 reverse primers for TCR Jbeta segments was used. The source is immuneACCESS, and TCRdb retained only in-frame sequences with V and J called. Part of the clones is not carried over; for the studies checked, unresolved V genes explain less than half of this, and the remainder is unexplained. The sample table records 160,000 or so clones; over 70% of these occur just once. The ten largest clones add up to approximately 1.2% of the sample. The sequenced sample consisted of PBMCs. The receptor set was obtained from a man aged 45-60 years in good health and CMV-seropositive.

The chain uses TRBV6-5 and TRBJ1-2; TRBD1 is a possible D gene (5 bases). V dropped 6 bases and J dropped 4 bases, with 9 bases sitting between them. Germline V gene lookup returns CDR1 MNHEY and CDR2 SVGAGI. This CDR3 has 12 residues. The CDR3 nucleotides are TGTGCCAGCAGAGATCAGGGCTATGGCTACACCTTC. This translates into CASRDQGYGYTF.

This clone was picked up a small number of times. This sequence joins TRBV9 and TRBJ2-3; TRBD2 aligns across 10 bases. V lost 0 bases, J lost 1 base, and 5 bases stayed unmatched. Germline V gene lookup returns CDR1 SGDLS and CDR2 YYNGEE. The CDR3 runs to 17 residues. CDR3 sequence: CASSVVGAGGGTDTQYF. CDR3 sequence (DNA): TGTGCCAGCAGCGTAGTAGGAGCGGGAGGGGGCACAGATACGCAGTATTTT.

This clone has just one count. The chain couples TRBV18 to TRBJ2-7, with D possibly TRBD1 on 5 matching bases. Trimming took 2 bases from V and 3 from J, leaving 8 bases between them. CDR1 is KGHSH, CDR2 LQKENI, per germline. The CDR3 has 13 residues. The CDR3 sequence: CASSPGASYEQYF. CDR3 DNA sequence: TGTGCCAGCTCACCAGGGGCGAGCTACGAGCAGTACTTC.

The chain links TRBV5-8 to TRBJ2-3, with 12 bases lining up with TRBD2. The CDR3 extends over 20 amino acids. CDR1 SGHTS and CDR2 YDEGEE come from the germline V gene. V lost 0 bases to trimming and J lost 4 bases; unmatched junction nucleotides: 15. Written as DNA, the CDR3 is TGTGCCAGCAGCTTGGCCGCCCTAGCGGGGGGGCCCGTTTGGGCAGATACGCAGTATTTT. Translated: CASSLAALAGGPVWADTQYF.

This chain uses TRBV27 with TRBJ2-1, with a possible D match to TRBD2 (7 bases). This CDR3 comprises 16 residues. CDR1 MNHEY and CDR2 SMNVEV come from the germline V gene (reference sequence). The germline V and J ends were trimmed by 5 bases and 3 bases, with 17 bases remaining between them. In DNA, the CDR3 is TGTGCCAGCAGTCCTCTCCGGGGGGCGCTCTACAATGAGCAGTTCTTC. Translation: CASSPLRGALYNEQFF.

The gene calls are TRBV6-1 and TRBJ1-2, with D tentatively TRBD1 (5 bases). Germline CDR1 reads MNHNS; CDR2 reads SASEGT. V was pared by 1 base and J by 3 bases, with 9 bases between. The CDR3 spans 14 residues. CDR3 DNA sequence: TGTGCCAGCAGTGAAGGACAGAGACACTATGGCTACACCTTC. Protein sequence: CASSEGQRHYGYTF.

The chain couples TRBV5-1 to TRBJ2-5; 10 nucleotides align to TRBD2. The CDR3 has 16 residues. CDR1 and CDR2 from the germline V gene are SGHRS and YFSETQ. V lost 0 bases to trimming and J lost 3 bases; unmatched junction nucleotides: 5. CDR3 coding DNA: TGCGCCAGCAGCTTGGGTCTCAGCGGGAGGGAAGAGACCCAGTACTTC. Amino acid sequence: CASSLGLSGREETQYF.

This chain uses TRBV14 with TRBJ2-5; 10 bases fit TRBD2. The J segment lost 3 bases and the V segment lost 2 bases, leaving 0 bases of the junction unmatched. Germline V gene lookup returns CDR1 SGHDN and CDR2 FVKESK. This CDR3 region has 14 residues. The CDR3 DNA reads as TGTGCCAGCAGCCAACTAGCGGGAGAAGAGACCCAGTACTTC. It encodes CASSQLAGEETQYF.

The rearrangement links TRBV14 to TRBJ2-5; 10 bases match TRBD2. Germline loops: CDR1 SGHDN, CDR2 FVKESK. With V trimmed by 4 bases and J by 5 bases, 10 bases remained unmatched. This CDR3 is built from 16 residues. For the CDR3, the DNA is TGTGCCAGCAGCCGCTACCTCACTAGCGGGACGGAGACCCAGTACTTC. As protein: CASSRYLTSGTETQYF.

There are a few counts of this clone. This sequence joins TRBV2 and TRBJ2-1; 12 positions match TRBD2. Looked up from germline, CDR1 is SNHLY and CDR2 is FYNNEI. This CDR3 comprises 16 residues. The J segment lost 0 bases and the V segment lost 8 bases, leaving 5 bases of the junction unmatched. CDR3 in DNA: TGTGCCAGCCGGACTAGCGGGGCCAGCTCCTACAATGAGCAGTTCTTC. It translates to CASRTSGASSYNEQFF.

The chain joins TRBV5-4 to TRBJ2-3, with 7 bases lining up with TRBD1. The germline CDR1 and CDR2 sequences are SGHNT and YYREEE (reference sequence). J gave up 0 bases and V 0 bases, and 4 bases lay outside the gene matches. The length of the CDR3 is 16 residues. The CDR3 nucleotides are TGTGCCAGCAGCTTGGCCGGGACAGCTAGCACAGATACGCAGTATTTT. It codes for CASSLAGTASTDTQYF.

This chain uses TRBV5-1 with TRBJ2-6, with D perhaps matching TRBD1 (6 bases). The CDR3 totals 18 residues. From germline, CDR1 is SGHRS and CDR2 YFSETQ. Trimming removed 2 bases from V and 3 bases from J, with 18 bases in between. This chain's CDR3 is CASSFTGLAEVGANVLTF. In DNA form, the CDR3 reads TGCGCCAGCAGCTTTACAGGGTTGGCGGAGGTTGGGGCCAACGTCCTGACTTTC.

The rearrangement uses TRBV30 and TRBJ2-7; possible D gene TRBD1, 5 bases. Germline V gives CDR1 GTSNPN, CDR2 SVGIG (reference sequence). V was shortened by 4 bases and J by 5 bases, with 15 bases between the two germline ends. The CDR3 extends over 13 amino acids. The CDR3 region has the DNA TGTGCCTGGACAGGGAATATGTACGACGAGCAGTACTTC. Translation gives CAWTGNMYDEQYF.

The chain has TRBV19 and TRBJ2-3; D is perhaps TRBD1 (6 bases). The CDR3 runs 14 residues. The germline gives CDR1 LNHDA, CDR2 SQIVND (reference sequence). V gave up 6 bases and J gave up 1 base, with 11 bases separating them. In DNA form, the CDR3 reads TGTGCCAGTAGCTACAGGGCCCGCACAGATACGCAGTATTTT. Residues: CASSYRARTDTQYF.

This clone was counted between two and nine times. The chain joins TRBV27 to TRBJ2-5; a weak D match, TRBD2 (5 bases). The germline V gene encodes CDR1 MNHEY and CDR2 SMNVEV (reference sequence). V was pared by 5 bases and J by 5 bases, with 12 bases between. This CDR3 has 13 amino acids. The CDR3 loop reads CASSPGWGETQYF. CDR3 nucleotides: TGTGCCAGCAGTCCGGGGTGGGGTGAGACCCAGTACTTC.

This clone was seen only a few times. V and J are TRBV9 and TRBJ2-5; a possible D gene is TRBD1 (6 bases). Germline V CDR1 and CDR2: SGDLS, YYNGEE. The CDR3 is made up of 15 amino acids. V dropped 3 bases and J dropped 2 bases, with 14 bases sitting between them. DNA of the CDR3: TGTGCCAGCAGCGCCACTACAGGGCCTCAAGAGACCCAGTACTTC. Amino acids: CASSATTGPQETQYF.